This T cell receptor beta chain was retrieved from a study of T cell responses to AZD1222 COVID-19 vaccine. Study observations and caveats: It should be noted that donors were predominantly white British and more often female, and clonal diversity was possibly underestimated.

TCRdb keeps only in-frame clones here, not all; method: immunoSEQ multiplex PCR. The sample records about 190,000 clones, roughly 88% being singletons. A note on this clone: What it binds is unknown.

Specimen: peripheral blood, collected on day 0 of AZD1222 vaccination. This clonotype was obtained from an adult in good health.

CDR3 in amino acids: CASSFAGTGVSEQYF. The DNA of the CDR3 is TGCGCCAGCAGCTTCGCCGGGACAGGGGTCAGCGAGCAGTACTTC. The V gene is TRBV5-1, the J gene TRBJ2-7, with 10 bases that match TRBD1. This CDR3 contains 15 residues. Germline trimming cut 2 bases from V and 6 bases from J; bases unmatched to any gene: 8. The germline CDR1 and CDR2 sequences are SGHRS and YFSETQ.